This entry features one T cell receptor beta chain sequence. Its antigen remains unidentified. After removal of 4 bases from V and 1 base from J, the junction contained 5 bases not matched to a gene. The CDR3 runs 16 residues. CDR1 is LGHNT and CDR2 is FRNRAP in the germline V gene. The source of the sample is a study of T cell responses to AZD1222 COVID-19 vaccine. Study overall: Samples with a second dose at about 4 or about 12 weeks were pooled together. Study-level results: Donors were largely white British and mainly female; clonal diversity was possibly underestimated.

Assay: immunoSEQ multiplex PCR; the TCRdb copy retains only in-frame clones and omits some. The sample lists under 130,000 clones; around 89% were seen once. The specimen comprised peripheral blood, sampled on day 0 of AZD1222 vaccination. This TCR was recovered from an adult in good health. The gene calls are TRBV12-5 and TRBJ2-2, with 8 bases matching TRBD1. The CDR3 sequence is CASGYPGTGNTGELFF. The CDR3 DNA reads TGTGCTAGTGGTTACCCCGGGACAGGGAACACCGGGGAGCTGTTTTTT.